This TCR beta chain was captured in a study of cytomegalovirus exposure and HLA in healthy donors. Healthy people donating bone marrow made up the donors. When sampled, the donors appeared nominally healthy, though they likely had unrecorded immune exposures. The PCR ran on 60 Vbeta and 13 Jbeta primers. The repertoire was sequenced with immunoSEQ multiplex PCR; TCRdb's copy has only in-frame clones and lacks some. The data contain 120,000 to 150,000 clones, around 70% of them singletons. There are 18 residues in the CDR3. J gave up 5 bases and V 7 bases, and 18 bases lay outside the gene matches. Germline CDR1 and CDR2: SNHLY and FYNNEI.

Sequencing was carried out using PBMCs. The sequence derives from a man in his forties or fifties in good health and CMV-seronegative. V is TRBV2 and J is TRBJ2-2; TRBD1 matches at 8 bases. CDR3 DNA sequence: TGTGCCAGCACCGCCAACAATTTCGGGACAGGCCTAACCGGGGAGCTGTTTTTT. It codes for CASTANNFGTGLTGELFF.